This TCR beta chain was sequenced during a study of OX40 agonist ivuxolimab in advanced cancers. Turning to the study itself: It was ivuxolimab, an agonistic anti-OX40 (CD134) antibody, that patients were treated with. Broader study findings: At 0.1 to 3.0 mg/kg and by week 6, clonal expansion occurred in CD4+ and CD8+ blood T cells. Which antigen the expanded peripheral T cells recognized is unknown.

Regarding this clone: Its specificity is unknown.

Profiled with immunoSEQ multiplex PCR; TCRdb holds only in-frame clones, not every one. The sample has fewer than 120,000 clones, around 90% seen once; the top ten hold 0.25% to 0.3%. Per the germline V gene, CDR1 is SGHNT and CDR2 is YENEEA. CDR3 length: 15 residues. V lost 2 bases and J 0 bases, leaving 11 bases between the germline ends. This receptor was obtained from an adult with an advanced solid tumor such as melanoma, head and neck, liver or kidney cancer. Specimen: CD4+ or CD8+ T cells sorted from blood, collected in a trial of the OX40 agonist ivuxolimab. The chain combines TRBV11-3 with TRBJ2-7; possibly TRBD2 for D (6 bases). The CDR3 DNA reads as TGTGCCAGCAGCTTAACGGGAGAGGGCTCCTACGAGCAGTACTTC. Residues: CASSLTGEGSYEQYF.